The following is a TCR beta chain sequence with its context. Trimming removed 4 bases from V and 0 bases from J, with 12 bases in between. Germline-derived CDR1 and CDR2 are SGHVS and FQNEAQ. The CDR3 is 15 amino acids. These data come from a study of control samples from healthy donors and cancer patients. Produced via immunoSEQ multiplex PCR; TCRdb's table is partial and in-frame only. Found here are some 150,000 clones, around 92% of them singletons; the top ten hold roughly 1.6%. This chain uses TRBV7-8 with TRBJ1-2; maybe TRBD1 (6 bases). The sequenced sample was blood. This sequence originates from a woman between 25 and 40 years old in good health. The CDR3 DNA sequence: TGTGCCAGCAGCTCCCGGACAGCTCCTAACTATGGCTACACCTTC. Translated, it gives CASSSRTAPNYGYTF.